A single sample gave rise to the 24 T cell receptor beta chains below, sequenced in a study of cytomegalovirus exposure and HLA in healthy donors. This PCR relied on a set of 60 Vbeta primers and 13 Jbeta primers. Measured with immunoSEQ multiplex PCR; TCRdb has only the in-frame clones, and not every one. The top ten hold about 4.4% of the sample, which has some 150,000 clones, under 80% seen once. The specimen sequenced was PBMCs. The source of these receptors is a man aged 35-49 years in good health and CMV-seronegative.

With regard to this clone: This same CDR3 is encoded by further DNA sequences in the sample. The V and J genes are TRBV27 and TRBJ2-2; 9 bases agree with TRBD1. The length of the CDR3 is 16 residues. CDR1 is MNHEY, CDR2 SMNVEV, per germline (reference sequence). V lost 6 bases, J lost 4 bases, and 9 bases stayed unmatched. The chain's CDR3 is CASSLRQGDGTGELFF. DNA for the CDR3: TGTGCCAGCAGCCTGAGACAGGGGGACGGCACCGGGGAGCTGTTTTTT.

This CDR3 reads CASSLSETQYF. The CDR3, as DNA: TGTGCCAGCAGCTTGTCGGAGACCCAGTACTTC. The chain has TRBV5-4 and TRBJ2-5; D is unresolved. The CDR3 spans 11 residues. Deletions cut 1 base from V and 5 bases from J, with 3 bases between. CDR1 SGHNT and CDR2 YYREEE come from the germline V gene (reference sequence). The full variable domain, completed using reference TRBV5-4 and TRBJ2-5, is ETGVTQSPTHLIKTRGQQVTLRCSSQSGHNTVSWYQQALGQGPQFIFQYYREEENGRGNFPPRFSGLQFPNYSSELNVNALELDDSALYLCASSLSETQYFGPGTRLLVL.

This clone has just a few counts. V and J are TRBV4-2 and TRBJ2-3; D perhaps matches TRBD2 (5 bases). Germline CDR1 and CDR2: LGHNA and YNFKEQ. Trimming removed 0 bases at V and 2 bases at J, with 12 bases between. The CDR3 contains 16 residues. The CDR3 bases are TGTGCCAGCAGCCAAGAAGAACGGGGATACACAGATACGCAGTATTTT. Translation gives CASSQEERGYTDTQYF.

This clone has just a few counts. The rearrangement uses TRBV28 and TRBJ1-6; D gene uncertain. The CDR3 runs 16 residues. CDR1 MDHEN and CDR2 SYDVKM come from the germline V gene. The V gene lost 6 bases and the J gene lost 0 bases, with 12 bases spanning the gap. The CDR3 spells CASRRYATSYNSPLHF. As DNA, the CDR3 is TGTGCCAGCAGGAGGTACGCTACCTCCTATAATTCACCCCTCCACTTT.

The gene calls are TRBV5-1 and TRBJ2-2, with TRBD2 as a possible D gene (5 bases). Looked up from germline, CDR1 is SGHRS and CDR2 is YFSETQ. The CDR3 has 16 residues. V lost 7 bases, J lost 4 bases, and 20 bases lay in between. The CDR3: CASDSTGKASTGELFF. DNA of the CDR3: TGCGCCAGCGATTCGACCGGGAAGGCGAGCACCGGGGAGCTGTTTTTT.

The gene calls are TRBV4-1 and TRBJ2-5; 8 nucleotides align to TRBD2. The J call may be mistaken, given a closer DNA end match to TRBJ2-7. The CDR3 is 15 residues long. Germline V gene sequence: CDR1 MGHRA, CDR2 YSYEKL. CDR3 sequence (DNA): TGCGCCAGCAGCCCCTTTAGCGGGGCCACCTACGAGCAGTACTTC. Amino acid sequence: CASSPFSGATYEQYF.

The chain combines TRBV19 with TRBJ2-3, with D tentatively TRBD2 (7 bases). V lost 5 bases and J 0 bases, leaving 12 bases between the germline ends. The CDR3 consists of 15 residues. Germline V gives CDR1 LNHDA, CDR2 SQIVND (reference sequence). The CDR3 is CASSGPGGSTDTQYF. Written as DNA, the CDR3 is TGTGCCAGTAGTGGCCCGGGGGGCAGCACAGATACGCAGTATTTT.

The chain carries TRBV7-9 and TRBJ2-7; 9 bases agree with TRBD2. CDR1 is SEHNR and CDR2 is FQNEAQ in the germline V gene (reference sequence). Unmatched junction bases numbered 8, after V lost 2 bases and J lost 6 bases. This CDR3 spans 15 amino acids. The CDR3 protein is CASSLIPGLASEQYF. The CDR3 nucleotides read TGTGCCAGCAGCTTAATACCGGGACTAGCCTCCGAGCAGTACTTC.

This sequence joins TRBV5-6 and TRBJ2-7; D call uncertain. There are 12 residues in the CDR3. Trimming shortened V by 4 bases and J by 5 bases, and 10 bases separated the two germline ends. Germline V gene lookup returns CDR1 SGHDT and CDR2 YYEEEE. The CDR3 nucleotides read TGTGCCAGCAGCCAGGTGGGTCACGAGCAGTACTTC. It translates to CASSQVGHEQYF.

This chain joins TRBV2 and TRBJ2-7; 10 bases line up with TRBD2. V lost 4 bases and J lost 4; bases outside the gene matches: 4. From germline, CDR1 is SNHLY and CDR2 FYNNEI. The CDR3 length is 14 residues. In DNA form, the CDR3 reads TGTGCCAGCAGTGTACTAGCGGGGTCTTACGAGCAGTACTTC. Residues: CASSVLAGSYEQYF.

This clone appeared once. The rearrangement links TRBV7-3 to TRBJ2-1; 8 positions match TRBD2. CDR3 length equals 16 residues. The V gene end was trimmed by 5 bases and the J gene end by 9 bases; junction bases not matched to a gene: 15. Germline CDR1 is SGHTA and CDR2 is FQGTGA. Written as DNA, the CDR3 is TGTGCCAGCAGCCCCCGAGGTAGCGGGGTGATCGCTGAGCAGTTCTTC. Its protein is CASSPRGSGVIAEQFF.

The gene calls are TRBV7-8 and TRBJ1-2, with a possible D match to TRBD1 (5 bases). From germline, CDR1 is SGHVS and CDR2 FQNEAQ. The CDR3 consists of 14 residues. Trimming shortened V by 5 bases and J by 8 bases, and 18 bases separated the two germline ends. CDR3 coding DNA: TGTGCCAGCAGCCCTAGCGGGGGGGGTGGCGGCTACACCTTC. It encodes CASSPSGGGGGYTF.

The CDR3 spells CASSPGQVSGNTIYF. In DNA, the CDR3 is TGTGCCAGCAGCCCTGGACAGGTCTCTGGAAACACCATATATTTT. The chain uses TRBV7-9 and TRBJ1-3; 7 positions match TRBD1. V dropped 5 bases and J dropped 0; count of bases not matched to a gene: 4. Germline values: CDR1 SEHNR, CDR2 FQNEAQ (reference sequence). The CDR3 extends over 15 amino acids.

The rearrangement links TRBV6-1 to TRBJ2-5; D gene unclear. The assigned J gene may be wrong: the sequence end matches TRBJ2-7 better. The CDR3 consists of 12 residues. Germline values: CDR1 MNHNS, CDR2 SASEGT. CDR3 sequence reads: CASRYVSYEQYF. The CDR3 DNA sequence: TGTGCCAGCAGGTATGTCTCCTACGAGCAGTACTTC.

The J gene is TRBJ1-3, the V gene TRBV9; no reliable D call. The CDR3 spans 17 residues. Germline V CDR1 and CDR2: SGDLS, YYNGEE. V lost 0 bases and J lost 4, with 17 bases in between. In nucleotides, the CDR3 is TGTGCCAGCAGCGTAGAGGACTCCACTGTGGGGGGAAACACCATATATTTT. The encoded protein is CASSVEDSTVGGNTIYF.

The rearrangement uses TRBV27 and TRBJ1-6; 7 bases line up with TRBD1. The V gene end was trimmed by 4 bases and the J gene end by 2 bases; junction bases not matched to a gene: 8. Looked up from germline, CDR1 is MNHEY and CDR2 is SMNVEV (reference sequence). CDR3 size: 17 residues. The CDR3 coding sequence is TGTGCCAGCAGTTCAGAAAACAGGGGAGCCTATAATTCACCCCTCCACTTT. Protein sequence: CASSSENRGAYNSPLHF.

The chain uses TRBV7-9 and TRBJ1-2, with 7 bases aligning to TRBD1. The CDR3 runs 13 residues. The ends lost 3 bases at V and 5 bases at J; junction bases unmatched: 3. Germline V gives CDR1 SEHNR, CDR2 FQNEAQ (reference sequence). The DNA for the CDR3 is TGTGCCAGCAGCTTGGGGACAGCATATGGCTACACCTTC. This sequence encodes CASSLGTAYGYTF.

The V call is TRBV4-1, the J call TRBJ1-3; TRBD1 matches at 9 bases. J was trimmed by 0 bases and V by 5 bases; bases with no gene match: 14. The CDR3 contains 19 residues. Germline V CDR1 and CDR2: MGHRA, YSYEKL. CDR3 bases: TGCGCCAGCAGCTCTCTTCTCCTGACAGGGGGGTTCTCTGGAAACACCATATATTTT. Translation: CASSSLLLTGGFSGNTIYF.

The gene calls are TRBV9 and TRBJ2-1; 13 bases are shared with TRBD2. This CDR3 is 17 amino acids long. The junction had 9 bases not matched to a gene; V was cut back by 0 bases and J by 9 bases. In germline, CDR1 is SGDLS, CDR2 YYNGEE. The CDR3 region has the DNA TGTGCCAGCAGCGTAGGTCTAACTAGCGGGGGGGCGGGTGAGCAGTTCTTC. It specifies CASSVGLTSGGAGEQFF.

CDR3 in amino acids: CASSSQGSTEAFF. The CDR3 coding sequence is TGTGCCAGCAGCTCACAGGGGTCCACTGAAGCTTTCTTT. The V and J genes are TRBV7-3 and TRBJ1-1, with 7 positions matching TRBD1. In germline, CDR1 is SGHTA, CDR2 FQGTGA. The CDR3 contains 13 residues. J lost 4 bases, V lost 4 bases, and 3 bases had no gene match. The variable domain in full, completed from reference TRBV7-3 and TRBJ1-1, reads GAGVSQTPSNKVTEKGKYVELRCDPISGHTALYWYRQSLGQGPEFLIYFQGTGAADDSGLPNDRFFAVRPEGSVSTLKIQRTERGDSAVYLCASSSQGSTEAFFGQGTRLTVV.

This clone was found a few times. The chain combines TRBV11-1 with TRBJ2-5; tentative D call: TRBD1 (6 bases). Trimming shortened V by 4 bases and J by 2 bases, and 11 bases separated the two germline ends. This CDR3 has 14 amino acids. Germline lookup yields CDR1 SGHAT and CDR2 FQDESV (reference sequence). Here the CDR3 reads CASSSRQEQETQYF. CDR3 coding DNA: TGTGCCAGCAGCTCCCGACAGGAACAAGAGACCCAGTACTTC.

This clone was recorded a few times. This sequence joins TRBV7-2 and TRBJ2-7; TRBD1 matches 10 bases. Germline V gene lookup returns CDR1 SGHTA and CDR2 FQGNSA. CDR3 length equals 14 residues. With V trimmed by 5 bases and J by 3 bases, 4 bases remained unmatched. Here the CDR3 reads CASSVGQGFYEQYF. Written as DNA, the CDR3 is TGTGCCAGCAGCGTGGGACAGGGGTTCTACGAGCAGTACTTC.

CDR3 loop: CASRQGDYQPQHF. The DNA for the CDR3 is TGTGCCAGTAGACAGGGCGATTATCAGCCCCAGCATTTT. The V call is TRBV28, the J call TRBJ1-5, with 7 positions matching TRBD1. This CDR3 has 13 residues. Germline V gene lookup returns CDR1 MDHEN and CDR2 SYDVKM. V trimming: 9 bases; J trimming: 5 bases; junction bases outside the gene matches: 7.

The rearrangement links TRBV2 to TRBJ1-5, with D unclear. Trimming left V 5 bases short and J 4 bases short, with 6 bases between. The length of the CDR3 is 12 residues. CDR1 SNHLY and CDR2 FYNNEI come from the germline V gene. As DNA, the CDR3 is TGTGCCAGCAGTACAGAAAATCAGCCCCAGCATTTT. It translates to CASSTENQPQHF. The full variable domain, in which reference TRBV2 and TRBJ1-5 provide the parts outside the CDR3, is EPEVTQTPSHQVTQMGQEVILRCVPISNHLYFYWYRQILGQKVEFLVSFYNNEISEKSEIFDDQFSVERPDGSNFTLKIRSTKLEDSAMYFCASSTENQPQHFGDGTRLSIL.